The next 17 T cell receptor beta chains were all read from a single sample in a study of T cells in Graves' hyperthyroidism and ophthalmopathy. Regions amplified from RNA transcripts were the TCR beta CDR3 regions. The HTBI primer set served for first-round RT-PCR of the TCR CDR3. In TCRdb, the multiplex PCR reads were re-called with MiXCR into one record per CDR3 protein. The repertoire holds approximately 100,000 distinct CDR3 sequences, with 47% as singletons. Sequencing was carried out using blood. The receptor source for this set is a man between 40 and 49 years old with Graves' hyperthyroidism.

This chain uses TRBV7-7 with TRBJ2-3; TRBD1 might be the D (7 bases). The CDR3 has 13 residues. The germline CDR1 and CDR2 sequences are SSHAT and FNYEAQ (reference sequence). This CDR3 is CARRQGEVDTQYF. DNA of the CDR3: TGTGCTAGACGGCAGGGGGAGGTAGATACGCAGTATTTT.

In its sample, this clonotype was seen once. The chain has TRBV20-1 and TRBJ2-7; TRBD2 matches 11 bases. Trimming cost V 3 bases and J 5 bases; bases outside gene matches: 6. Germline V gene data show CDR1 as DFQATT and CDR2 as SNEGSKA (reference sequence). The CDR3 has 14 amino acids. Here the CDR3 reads CSASDSGRADEQYF. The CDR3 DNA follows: TGCAGTGCTAGTGATAGCGGGAGGGCCGACGAGCAGTACTTC.

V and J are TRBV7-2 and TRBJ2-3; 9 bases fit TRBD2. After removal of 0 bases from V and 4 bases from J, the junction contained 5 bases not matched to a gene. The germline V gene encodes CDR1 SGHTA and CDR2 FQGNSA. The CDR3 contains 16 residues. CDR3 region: CASSLAGAGGPDTQYF. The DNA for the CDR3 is TGTGCCAGCAGCTTAGCTGGGGCGGGAGGGCCAGATACGCAGTATTTT.

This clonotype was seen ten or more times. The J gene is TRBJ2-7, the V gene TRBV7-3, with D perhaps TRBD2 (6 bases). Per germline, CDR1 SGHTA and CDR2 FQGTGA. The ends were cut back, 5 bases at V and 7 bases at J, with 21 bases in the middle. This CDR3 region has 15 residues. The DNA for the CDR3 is TGTGCCAGCAGCCCGGAGGCAGGGACCCGGGGGGAGCAGTACTTC. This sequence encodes CASSPEAGTRGEQYF.

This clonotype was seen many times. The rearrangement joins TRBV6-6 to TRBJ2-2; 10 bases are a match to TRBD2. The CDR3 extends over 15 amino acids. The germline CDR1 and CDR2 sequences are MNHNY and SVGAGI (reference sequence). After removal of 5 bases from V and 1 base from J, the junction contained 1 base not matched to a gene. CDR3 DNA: TGTGCCAGCAGTCCTAGCGGGGGGAACACCGGGGAGCTGTTTTTT. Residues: CASSPSGGNTGELFF.

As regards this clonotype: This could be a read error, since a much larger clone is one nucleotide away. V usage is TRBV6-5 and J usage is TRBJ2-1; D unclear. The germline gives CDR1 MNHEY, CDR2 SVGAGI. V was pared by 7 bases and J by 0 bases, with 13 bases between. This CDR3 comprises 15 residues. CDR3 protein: CASNPGPSSYNEQFF. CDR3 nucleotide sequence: TGTGCCAGCAACCCCGGACCTTCCTCCTACAATGAGCAGTTCTTC.

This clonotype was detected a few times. CDR3 sequence: CATWAGFSSNDGYTF. The CDR3 DNA reads as TGTGCGACATGGGCAGGTTTCTCTAGCAACGATGGCTACACCTTC. The rearrangement joins TRBV28 to TRBJ1-2; D not certain. CDR1 and CDR2 (germline): MDHEN, SYDVKM. The CDR3 sequence is 15 residues long.

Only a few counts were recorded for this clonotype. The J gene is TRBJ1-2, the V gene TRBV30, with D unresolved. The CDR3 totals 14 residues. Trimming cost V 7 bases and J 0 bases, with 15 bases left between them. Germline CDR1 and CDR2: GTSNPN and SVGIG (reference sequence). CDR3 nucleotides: TGTGCCTCCCATGGGTTGGTAACTAACTATGGCTACACCTTC. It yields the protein CASHGLVTNYGYTF.

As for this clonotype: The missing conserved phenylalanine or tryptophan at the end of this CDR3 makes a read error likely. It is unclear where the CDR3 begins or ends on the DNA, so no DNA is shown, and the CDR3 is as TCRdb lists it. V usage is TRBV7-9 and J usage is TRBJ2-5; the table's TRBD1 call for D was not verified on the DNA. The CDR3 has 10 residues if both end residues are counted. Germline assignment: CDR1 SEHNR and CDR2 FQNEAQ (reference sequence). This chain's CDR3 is CASSLGVSGL.

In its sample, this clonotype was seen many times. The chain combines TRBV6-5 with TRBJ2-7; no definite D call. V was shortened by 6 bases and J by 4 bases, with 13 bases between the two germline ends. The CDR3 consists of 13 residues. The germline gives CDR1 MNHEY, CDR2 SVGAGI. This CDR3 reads CASSLRANYEQYF. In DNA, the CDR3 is TGTGCCAGCAGCCTCCGGGCCAATTACGAGCAGTACTTC.

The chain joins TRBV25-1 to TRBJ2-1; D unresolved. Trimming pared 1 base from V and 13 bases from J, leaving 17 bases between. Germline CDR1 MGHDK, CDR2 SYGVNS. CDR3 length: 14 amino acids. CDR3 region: CASSELVARGYQFF. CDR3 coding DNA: TGTGCCAGCAGTGAATTAGTCGCGAGAGGATATCAGTTCTTC.

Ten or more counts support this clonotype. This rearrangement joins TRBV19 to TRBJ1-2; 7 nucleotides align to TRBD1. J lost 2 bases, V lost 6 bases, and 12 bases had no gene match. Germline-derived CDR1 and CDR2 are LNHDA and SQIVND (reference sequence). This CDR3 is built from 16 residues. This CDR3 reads CASRYRTGSFNYGYTF. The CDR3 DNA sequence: TGTGCCAGTAGATATCGGACAGGCAGCTTCAACTATGGCTACACCTTC.

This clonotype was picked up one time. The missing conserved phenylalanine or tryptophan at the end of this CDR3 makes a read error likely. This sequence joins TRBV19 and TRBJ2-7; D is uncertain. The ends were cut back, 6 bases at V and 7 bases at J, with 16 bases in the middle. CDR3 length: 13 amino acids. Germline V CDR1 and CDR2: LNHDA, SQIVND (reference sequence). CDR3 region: CASSDRSTNEQYL. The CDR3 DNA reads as TGTGCCAGTAGCGACCGATCTACGAATGAGCAGTACCTC.

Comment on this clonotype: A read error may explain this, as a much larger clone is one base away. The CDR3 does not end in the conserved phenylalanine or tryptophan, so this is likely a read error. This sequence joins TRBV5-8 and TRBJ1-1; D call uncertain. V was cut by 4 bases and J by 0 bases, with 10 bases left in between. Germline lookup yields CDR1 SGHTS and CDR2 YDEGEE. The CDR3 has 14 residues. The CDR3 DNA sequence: TGTGCCAGCAGCCGACTGACGGTGAACACTGAAGCTTTCGTT. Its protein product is CASSRLTVNTEAFV.

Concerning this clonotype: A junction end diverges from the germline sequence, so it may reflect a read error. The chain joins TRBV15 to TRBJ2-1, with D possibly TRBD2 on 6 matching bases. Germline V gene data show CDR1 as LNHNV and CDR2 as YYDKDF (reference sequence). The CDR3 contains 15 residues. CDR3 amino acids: CATGSIRDLNNEQFF. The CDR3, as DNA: TGCGCCACCGGCAGTATCCGGGACTTAAACAATGAGCAGTTCTTC.

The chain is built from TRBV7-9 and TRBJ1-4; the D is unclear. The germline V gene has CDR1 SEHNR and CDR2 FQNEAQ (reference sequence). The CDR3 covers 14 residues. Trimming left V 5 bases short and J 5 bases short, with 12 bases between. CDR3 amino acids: CASSLPAGNEKLFF. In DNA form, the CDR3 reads TGTGCCAGCAGCCTCCCTGCGGGGAATGAAAAACTGTTTTTT.

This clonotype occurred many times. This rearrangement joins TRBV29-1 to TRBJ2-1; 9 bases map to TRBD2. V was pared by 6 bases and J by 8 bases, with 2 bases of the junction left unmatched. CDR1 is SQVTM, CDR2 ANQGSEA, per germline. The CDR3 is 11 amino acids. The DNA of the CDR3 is TGCAGCGTAGCGGGAGGACATGAGCAGTTCTTC. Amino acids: CSVAGGHEQFF.